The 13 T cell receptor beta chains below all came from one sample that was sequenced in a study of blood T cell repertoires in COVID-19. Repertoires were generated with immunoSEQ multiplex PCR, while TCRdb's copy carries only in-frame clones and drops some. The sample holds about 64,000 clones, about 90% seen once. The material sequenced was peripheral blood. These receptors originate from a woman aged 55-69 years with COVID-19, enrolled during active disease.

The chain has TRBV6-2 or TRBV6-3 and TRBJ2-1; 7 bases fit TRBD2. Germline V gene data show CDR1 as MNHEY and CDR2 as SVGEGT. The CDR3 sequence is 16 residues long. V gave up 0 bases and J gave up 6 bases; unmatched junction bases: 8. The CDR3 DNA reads TGTGCCAGCAGTTACTCGACTTCTTCGGGGGGCAATGAGCAGTTCTTC. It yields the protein CASSYSTSSGGNEQFF.

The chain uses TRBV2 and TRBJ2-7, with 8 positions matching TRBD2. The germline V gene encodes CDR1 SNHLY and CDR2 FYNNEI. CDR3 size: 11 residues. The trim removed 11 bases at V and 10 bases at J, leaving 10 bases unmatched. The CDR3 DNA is TGTGCCGGCTACTATAGCGGGGCTCAGTACTTC. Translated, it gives CAGYYSGAQYF.

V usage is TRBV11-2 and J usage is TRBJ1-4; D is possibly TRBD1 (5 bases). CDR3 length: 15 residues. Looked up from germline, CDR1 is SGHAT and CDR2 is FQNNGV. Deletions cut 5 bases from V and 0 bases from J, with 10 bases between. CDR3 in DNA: TGTGCCAGCAGCCCTGGACACGCAACTAATGAAAAACTGTTTTTT. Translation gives CASSPGHATNEKLFF.

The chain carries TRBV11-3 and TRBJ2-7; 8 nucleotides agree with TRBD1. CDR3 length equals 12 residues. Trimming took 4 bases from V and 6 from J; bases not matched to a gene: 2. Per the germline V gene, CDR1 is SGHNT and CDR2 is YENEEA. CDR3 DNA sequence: TGTGCCAGCAGCTCGACAGGGGCCGAGCAGTACTTC. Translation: CASSSTGAEQYF.

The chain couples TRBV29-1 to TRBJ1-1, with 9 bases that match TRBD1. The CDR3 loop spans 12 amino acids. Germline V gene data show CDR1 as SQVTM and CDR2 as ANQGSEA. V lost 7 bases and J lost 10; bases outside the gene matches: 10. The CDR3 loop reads CSGGTGQRGAFF. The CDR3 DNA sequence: TGCAGCGGAGGGACAGGGCAACGGGGAGCTTTCTTT. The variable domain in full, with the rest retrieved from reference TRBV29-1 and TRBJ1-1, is SAVISQKPSRDICQRGTSLTIQCQVDSQVTMMFWYRQQPGQSLTLIATANQGSEATYESGFVIDKFPISRPNLTFSTLTVSNMSPEDSSIYLCSGGTGQRGAFFGQGTRLTVV.

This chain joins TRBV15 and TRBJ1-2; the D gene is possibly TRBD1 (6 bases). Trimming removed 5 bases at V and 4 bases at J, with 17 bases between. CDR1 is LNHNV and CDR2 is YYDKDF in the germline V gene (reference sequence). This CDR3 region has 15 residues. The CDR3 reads CATSARTAYSYGYTF. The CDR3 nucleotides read TGTGCCACCAGCGCGCGGACAGCTTACTCCTATGGCTACACCTTC. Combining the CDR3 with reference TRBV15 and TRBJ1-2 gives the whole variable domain DAMVIQNPRYQVTQFGKPVTLSCSQTLNHNVMYWYQQKSSQAPKLLFHYYDKDFNNEADTPDNFQSRRPNTSFCFLDIRSPGLGDTAMYLCATSARTAYSYGYTFGSGTRLTVV.

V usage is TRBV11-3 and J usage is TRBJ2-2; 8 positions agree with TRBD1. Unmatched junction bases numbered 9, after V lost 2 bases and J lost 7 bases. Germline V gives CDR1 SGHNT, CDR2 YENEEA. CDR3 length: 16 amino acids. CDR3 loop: CASSLYQGAESGELFF. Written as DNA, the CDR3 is TGTGCCAGCAGCTTATACCAGGGGGCCGAAAGCGGGGAGCTGTTTTTT.

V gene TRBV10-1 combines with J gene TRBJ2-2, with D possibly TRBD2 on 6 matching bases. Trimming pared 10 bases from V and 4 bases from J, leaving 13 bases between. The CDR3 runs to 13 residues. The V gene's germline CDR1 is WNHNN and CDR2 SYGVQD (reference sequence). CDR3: CATRAGPTGELFF. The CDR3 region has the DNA TGCGCCACCAGAGCGGGCCCCACCGGGGAGCTGTTTTTT.

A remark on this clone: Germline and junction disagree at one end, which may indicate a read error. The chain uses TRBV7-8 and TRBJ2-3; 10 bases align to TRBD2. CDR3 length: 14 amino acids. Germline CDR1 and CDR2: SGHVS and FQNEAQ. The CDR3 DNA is TGTGCCAGCAGCTTAGCCAGCGGGGGGGCCTCAAAGAATTTT. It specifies CASSLASGGASKNF.

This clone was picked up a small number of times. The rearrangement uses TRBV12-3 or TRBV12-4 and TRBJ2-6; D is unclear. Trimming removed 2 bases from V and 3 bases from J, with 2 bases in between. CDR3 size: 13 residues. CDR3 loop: CASSLLGANVLTF. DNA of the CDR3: TGTGCCAGCAGTTTACTTGGGGCCAACGTCCTGACTTTC.

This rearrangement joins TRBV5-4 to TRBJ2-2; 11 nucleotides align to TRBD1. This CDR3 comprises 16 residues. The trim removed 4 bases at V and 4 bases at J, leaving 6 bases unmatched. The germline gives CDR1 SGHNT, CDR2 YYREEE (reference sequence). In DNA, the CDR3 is TGTGCCAGCAGCAGTGCCGGGACAGGGGGCACCGGGGAGCTGTTTTTT. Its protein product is CASSSAGTGGTGELFF.

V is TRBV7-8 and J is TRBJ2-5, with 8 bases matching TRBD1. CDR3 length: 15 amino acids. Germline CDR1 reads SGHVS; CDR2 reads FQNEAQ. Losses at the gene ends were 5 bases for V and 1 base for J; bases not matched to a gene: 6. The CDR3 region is CASSRQGRRQETQYF. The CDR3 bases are TGTGCCAGCAGCCGACAGGGGCGGCGCCAAGAGACCCAGTACTTC.

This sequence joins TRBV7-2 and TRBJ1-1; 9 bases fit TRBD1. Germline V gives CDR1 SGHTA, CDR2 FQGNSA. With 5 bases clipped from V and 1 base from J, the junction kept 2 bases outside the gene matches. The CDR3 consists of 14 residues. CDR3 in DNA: TGTGCCAGCAGCCCGGGACAGGGGAACACTGAAGCTTTCTTT. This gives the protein CASSPGQGNTEAFF.